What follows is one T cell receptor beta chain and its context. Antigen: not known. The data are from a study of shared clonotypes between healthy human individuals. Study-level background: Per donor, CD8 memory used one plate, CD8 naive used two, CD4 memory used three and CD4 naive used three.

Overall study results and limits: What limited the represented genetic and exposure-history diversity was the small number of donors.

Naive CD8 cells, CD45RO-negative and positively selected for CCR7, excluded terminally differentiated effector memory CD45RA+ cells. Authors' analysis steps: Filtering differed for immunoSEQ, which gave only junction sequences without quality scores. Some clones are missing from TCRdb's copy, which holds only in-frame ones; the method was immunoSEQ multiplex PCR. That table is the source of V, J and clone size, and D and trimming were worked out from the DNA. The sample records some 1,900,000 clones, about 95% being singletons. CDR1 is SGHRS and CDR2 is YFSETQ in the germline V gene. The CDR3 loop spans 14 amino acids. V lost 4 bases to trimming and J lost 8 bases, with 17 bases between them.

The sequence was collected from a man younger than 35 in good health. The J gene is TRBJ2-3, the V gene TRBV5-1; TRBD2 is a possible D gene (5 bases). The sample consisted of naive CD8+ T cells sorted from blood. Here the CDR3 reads CASSADARAGTQYF. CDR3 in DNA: TGCGCCAGCAGCGCGGATGCGAGGGCGGGTACGCAGTATTTT.